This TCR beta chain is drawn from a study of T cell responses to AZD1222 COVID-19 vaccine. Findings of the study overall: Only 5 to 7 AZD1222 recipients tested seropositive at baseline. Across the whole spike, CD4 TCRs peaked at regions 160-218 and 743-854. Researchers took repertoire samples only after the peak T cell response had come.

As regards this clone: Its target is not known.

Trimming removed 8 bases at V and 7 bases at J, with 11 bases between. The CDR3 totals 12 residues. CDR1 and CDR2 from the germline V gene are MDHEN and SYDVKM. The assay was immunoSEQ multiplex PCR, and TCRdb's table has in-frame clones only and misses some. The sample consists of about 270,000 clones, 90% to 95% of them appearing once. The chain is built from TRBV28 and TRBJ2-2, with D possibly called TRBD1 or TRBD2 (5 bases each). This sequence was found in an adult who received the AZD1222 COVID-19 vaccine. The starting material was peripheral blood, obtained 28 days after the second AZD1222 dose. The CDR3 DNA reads TGTGCCAGCCTTGGGACGTACGGGGAGCTGTTTTTT. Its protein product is CASLGTYGELFF.